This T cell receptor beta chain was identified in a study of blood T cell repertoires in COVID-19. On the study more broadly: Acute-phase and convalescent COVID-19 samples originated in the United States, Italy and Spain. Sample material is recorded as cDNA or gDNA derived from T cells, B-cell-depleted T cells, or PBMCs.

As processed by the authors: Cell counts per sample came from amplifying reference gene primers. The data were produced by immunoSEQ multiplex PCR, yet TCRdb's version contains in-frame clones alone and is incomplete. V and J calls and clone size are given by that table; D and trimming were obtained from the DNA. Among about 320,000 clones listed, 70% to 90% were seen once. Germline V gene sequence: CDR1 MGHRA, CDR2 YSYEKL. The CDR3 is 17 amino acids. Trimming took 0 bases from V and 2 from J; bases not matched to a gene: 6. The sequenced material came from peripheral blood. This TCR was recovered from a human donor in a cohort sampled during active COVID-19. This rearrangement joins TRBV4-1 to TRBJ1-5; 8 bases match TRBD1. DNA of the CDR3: TGCGCCAGCAGCCAAGACACAGGGGGTAAGGGCAATCAGCCCCAGCATTTT. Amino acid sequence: CASSQDTGGKGNQPQHF.